One sample yielded the 27 T cell receptor beta chains listed below, sequenced in a study of graft-versus-host responses after intestinal transplantation. Assay used: immunoSEQ multiplex PCR; TCRdb lists only in-frame clones, some missing. Seen here are 7,000 to 9,000 clones, approximately 33% observed once, and the top ten hold just over 5%. The material sequenced was alloreactive CD4+ T cells from a mixed lymphocyte reaction culture, taken before intestinal transplant. The subset is: CFSE-low proliferating T cells sorted from roughly six-day pre-transplant mixed lymphocyte reaction (GvH or HvG direction). These receptor sequences come from a human patient who received an intestinal transplant.

The rearrangement joins TRBV29-1 to TRBJ2-7; the match to TRBD1 covers 8 bases. V dropped 4 bases and J dropped 7; count of bases not matched to a gene: 6. Germline CDR1 is SQVTM and CDR2 is ANQGSEA. The CDR3 spans 12 residues. The CDR3 region has the DNA TGCAGCGTTGTTAGGACAGGGCAAGAGCAGTACTTC. It translates to CSVVRTGQEQYF.

Turning to this clone: This CDR3 is also generated by other DNA sequences in the sample. V and J are TRBV19 and TRBJ1-5; weak D call: TRBD1 (5 bases). The CDR3 consists of 14 residues. From germline, CDR1 is LNHDA and CDR2 SQIVND (reference sequence). With 4 bases removed from V and 2 bases from J, the gap between germline ends came to 9 bases. The CDR3 DNA is TGTGCCAGTAGTACCGGACAAGGCAATCAGCCCCAGCATTTT. Protein sequence: CASSTGQGNQPQHF.

Relative to its sample, this clone is medium-sized. V is TRBV25-1 and J is TRBJ2-1; 7 positions match TRBD1. J gave up 2 bases and V 7 bases, and 5 bases lay outside the gene matches. Germline CDR1 MGHDK, CDR2 SYGVNS. CDR3 length equals 14 residues. The CDR3 reads CASTRDSPYNEQFF. In DNA form, the CDR3 reads TGTGCCAGCACCAGGGACAGTCCCTACAATGAGCAGTTCTTC.

This clone has just a few counts. The J gene is TRBJ2-5, the V gene TRBV28; TRBD2 matches 11 bases. V lost 8 bases and J lost 5; bases outside the gene matches: 16. Per the germline V gene, CDR1 is MDHEN and CDR2 is SYDVKM. The CDR3 runs to 17 residues. Written as DNA, the CDR3 is TGTGCCAGCCAGAGTACTAGCGGGAGAGCCAGGCGGGAGACCCAGTACTTC. Translation: CASQSTSGRARRETQYF.

Sample share makes this clone medium-sized. The gene calls are TRBV7-9 and TRBJ2-1; D not certain. The V gene's germline CDR1 is SEHNR and CDR2 FQNEAQ (reference sequence). The CDR3 has 16 amino acids. Trimming cost V 1 base and J 9 bases, with 19 bases left between them. CDR3 DNA: TGTGCCAGCAGCTTAGGTGTCTCTGTCGTAGTAAGTGAGCAGTTCTTC. Translation: CASSLGVSVVVSEQFF.

V and J are TRBV29-1 and TRBJ1-2, with 8 positions matching TRBD1. The CDR3 has 15 residues. V lost 0 bases and J lost 4; bases outside the gene matches: 7. From germline, CDR1 is SQVTM and CDR2 ANQGSEA. The CDR3 DNA follows: TGCAGCGTTGAAGATGGGGACAGGCCTTCCTATGGCTACACCTTC. This sequence encodes CSVEDGDRPSYGYTF.

By its share, this clone is medium-sized (0.01 to 0.1%). CDR3 protein: CASSPGSGSTGELFF. The CDR3 nucleotides read TGTGCCAGCAGCCCCGGTTCGGGGTCCACCGGGGAGCTGTTTTTT. The V and J genes are TRBV7-9 and TRBJ2-2, with D possibly TRBD2 on 5 matching bases. Trimming cost V 5 bases and J 4 bases, with 14 bases left between them. Per germline, CDR1 SEHNR and CDR2 FQNEAQ (reference sequence). The CDR3 totals 15 residues.

This chain uses TRBV6-1 with TRBJ2-7; TRBD2 aligns across 8 bases. The CDR3 length is 16 residues. Trimming took 4 bases from V and 2 from J; bases not matched to a gene: 10. Germline lookup yields CDR1 MNHNS and CDR2 SASEGT. DNA for the CDR3: TGTGCCAGCAGTGGGGTCTTTTTAGCGGGGCCCTACGAGCAGTACTTC. Amino acids: CASSGVFLAGPYEQYF.

The CDR3 DNA reads as TGTGCCAGCAGCGTTCTCAGTCTAGCGGGACCAGATACGCAGTATTTT. As protein: CASSVLSLAGPDTQYF. The chain combines TRBV9 with TRBJ2-3; 9 bases are a match to TRBD2. J lost 4 bases, V lost 2 bases, and 8 bases had no gene match. CDR1 and CDR2 from the germline V gene are SGDLS and YYNGEE. The CDR3 is 16 amino acids.

The chain combines TRBV6-6 with TRBJ2-2, with a tentative D call TRBD1 (6 bases). The CDR3 totals 15 residues. The V and J ends lost 6 bases and 7 bases respectively, with 18 bases between them. CDR1 and CDR2 (germline): MNHNY, SVGAGI (reference sequence). Here the CDR3 DNA reads TGTGCCAGCAGGTCCCGGAGAGGACAGATCGGGGAGCTGTTTTTT. Translation gives CASRSRRGQIGELFF.

The rearrangement uses TRBV7-3 and TRBJ2-6; tentatively, D is TRBD2 (5 bases). V lost 2 bases and J 4 bases, leaving 15 bases between the germline ends. There are 17 residues in the CDR3. The germline V gene has CDR1 SGHTA and CDR2 FQGTGA. This CDR3 reads CASSLFGPPGGANVLTF. The CDR3 nucleotides read TGTGCCAGCAGCTTATTTGGTCCGCCGGGAGGGGCCAACGTCCTGACTTTC. Using reference TRBV7-3 and TRBJ2-6 for the parts outside the CDR3, the full variable domain is GAGVSQTPSNKVTEKGKYVELRCDPISGHTALYWYRQSLGQGPEFLIYFQGTGAADDSGLPNDRFFAVRPEGSVSTLKIQRTERGDSAVYLCASSLFGPPGGANVLTFGAGSRLTVL.

The chain recombines TRBV27 with TRBJ2-7; the match to TRBD2 covers 7 bases. Germline trimming cut 0 bases from V and 2 bases from J; bases unmatched to any gene: 7. This CDR3 has 16 amino acids. The germline CDR1 and CDR2 sequences are MNHEY and SMNVEV (reference sequence). The CDR3 protein is CASSLSSGGSPYEQYF. The CDR3 coding sequence is TGTGCCAGCAGTTTATCGAGCGGCGGGAGCCCCTACGAGCAGTACTTC.

The CDR3 DNA sequence: TGTGCCATCAGTGGGGCGCCTTACGAGCAGTACTTC. Translation: CAISGAPYEQYF. V gene TRBV10-3 combines with J gene TRBJ2-7; D not resolved. Germline assignment: CDR1 ENHRY and CDR2 SYGVKD. V was shortened by 4 bases and J by 4 bases, with 8 bases between the two germline ends. This CDR3 has 12 residues.

The chain is built from TRBV5-1 and TRBJ2-6, with 7 bases aligning to TRBD1. Germline CDR1 reads SGHRS; CDR2 reads YFSETQ. The CDR3 sequence is 15 residues long. Trimming cost V 1 base and J 2 bases; bases outside gene matches: 0. CDR3 sequence reads: CASSLTGAGANVLTF. The CDR3 bases are TGCGCCAGCAGCTTGACAGGGGCTGGGGCCAACGTCCTGACTTTC.

This clone was counted a few times. The V and J genes are TRBV10-3 and TRBJ2-2; 9 bases line up with TRBD1. After removal of 7 bases from V and 1 base from J, the junction contained 7 bases not matched to a gene. The CDR3 loop spans 16 amino acids. Per the germline V gene, CDR1 is ENHRY and CDR2 is SYGVKD. In nucleotides, the CDR3 is TGTGCCATCATGGACAGGGGAGGGGAGAACACCGGGGAGCTGTTTTTT. Its translation: CAIMDRGGENTGELFF.

The chain joins TRBV7-2 to TRBJ2-1; 7 bases are a match to TRBD2. This CDR3 is built from 14 residues. V dropped 1 base and J dropped 9; count of bases not matched to a gene: 6. The germline V gene encodes CDR1 SGHTA and CDR2 FQGNSA. Here the CDR3 DNA reads TGTGCCAGCAGCTTAGGACTAGCTTATGGTGAGCAGTTCTTC. Encoded protein: CASSLGLAYGEQFF.

This clone has more than one count but fewer than ten. This rearrangement joins TRBV5-5 to TRBJ2-3, with a tentative D call TRBD2 (6 bases). Per germline, CDR1 SGHKS and CDR2 YYEKEE (reference sequence). The CDR3 sequence is 12 residues long. Trimming shortened V by 2 bases and J by 10 bases, and 11 bases separated the two germline ends. CDR3 coding DNA: TGTGCCAGCAGCTTTAGCGGAAACGCGCAGTATTTT. Protein: CASSFSGNAQYF.

The CDR3 loop is CASSLATGGYGYTF. The CDR3 bases are TGTGCCAGCAGCTTAGCGACAGGGGGCTATGGCTACACCTTC. V is TRBV11-1 and J is TRBJ1-2; TRBD1 matches 9 bases. V was pared by 0 bases and J by 4 bases, with 0 bases of the junction left unmatched. The CDR3 length is 14 residues. The germline V gene has CDR1 SGHAT and CDR2 FQDESV (reference sequence).

The V call is TRBV7-2, the J call TRBJ2-2; perhaps TRBD2 as D (5 bases). Germline lookup yields CDR1 SGHTA and CDR2 FQGNSA. The V end lost 2 bases, the J end lost 7 bases, and 11 bases lay between the germline ends. The CDR3 sequence is 14 residues long. CDR3 protein: CASSLKRSGGELFF. DNA of the CDR3: TGTGCCAGCAGCTTAAAGCGGTCGGGCGGGGAGCTGTTTTTT.

The chain uses TRBV10-3 and TRBJ2-7; the D gene is possibly TRBD1 (5 bases). The CDR3 runs 13 residues. Germline lookup yields CDR1 ENHRY and CDR2 SYGVKD. V shed 11 bases and J shed 1 base, with 15 bases lying between them. CDR3 sequence (DNA): TGTGCCGCCAACCCCCAGGGTTCCTACGAGCAGTACTTC. This codes for CAANPQGSYEQYF.

This clone came up a few times. The V call is TRBV15, the J call TRBJ2-5, with 8 positions matching TRBD2. This CDR3 comprises 18 residues. V was pared by 0 bases and J by 10 bases, with 19 bases of the junction left unmatched. In germline, CDR1 is LNHNV, CDR2 YYDKDF (reference sequence). Here the CDR3 DNA reads TGTGCCACCAGCAGAGATATTGGGGTCGGGGGGGTCTACGGCATCCAGTACTTC. Translating it yields CATSRDIGVGGVYGIQYF.

The gene calls are TRBV7-8 and TRBJ2-1; D unclear. The germline V gene has CDR1 SGHVS and CDR2 FQNEAQ. The CDR3 is 11 residues long. Trimming stripped 6 bases from V and 4 bases from J, with 4 bases between. CDR3 residues: CASSPYNEQFF. The CDR3 DNA sequence: TGTGCCAGCAGTCCGTACAATGAGCAGTTCTTC.

The gene calls are TRBV7-2 and TRBJ2-5; 14 bases map to TRBD2. There are 16 residues in the CDR3. Trimming cost V 5 bases and J 3 bases; bases outside gene matches: 5. The germline V gene has CDR1 SGHTA and CDR2 FQGNSA. The CDR3 DNA reads TGTGCCAGCAGCCGTGGACTAGCGGGGGGAAAAGAGACCCAGTACTTC. Translated, it gives CASSRGLAGGKETQYF.

The genes are TRBV7-9 and TRBJ2-7; D not resolved. V was shortened by 5 bases and J by 3 bases, with 14 bases between the two germline ends. The CDR3 runs 14 residues. CDR1 is SEHNR, CDR2 FQNEAQ, per germline (reference sequence). The CDR3 loop reads CASSPNWANYEQYF. The CDR3 DNA follows: TGTGCCAGCAGCCCAAACTGGGCCAACTACGAGCAGTACTTC.

The chain employs TRBV2 and TRBJ2-7, with 8 positions matching TRBD2. Germline CDR1 SNHLY, CDR2 FYNNEI. The CDR3 sequence is 13 residues long. V lost 7 bases, J lost 2 bases, and 4 bases stayed unmatched. The CDR3 reads CASNSGGPYEQYF. The CDR3, as DNA: TGTGCCAGCAACTCGGGGGGGCCCTACGAGCAGTACTTC.

Judged by abundance, this clone is medium-sized. The rearrangement uses TRBV5-1 and TRBJ1-5, with 7 bases fitting TRBD1. Germline-derived CDR1 and CDR2 are SGHRS and YFSETQ. J lost 3 bases, V lost 4 bases, and 16 bases had no gene match. The CDR3 runs 18 residues. The CDR3 DNA sequence: TGCGCCAGCAGCCTAATAAAGGGGGCGGGGGGTATCAATCAGCCCCAGCATTTT. Translated, it gives CASSLIKGAGGINQPQHF.

The CDR3 spells CASSQDLRETDTQYF. For the CDR3, the DNA is TGTGCCAGCAGCCAAGATTTGCGGGAGACGGATACGCAGTATTTT. The chain links TRBV4-2 to TRBJ2-3; 7 bases match TRBD2. The junction had 6 bases not matched to a gene; V was cut back by 0 bases and J by 6 bases. The CDR3 spans 15 residues. Germline CDR1 LGHNA, CDR2 YNFKEQ.